Listed below are T cell receptor beta chains from one sample, sequenced in a study of T-cell memory formation after mild COVID-19. TCRdb passed the 5' RACE reads through MiXCR, listing each CDR3 protein once. Of around 340,000 distinct CDR3 sequences in the sample, under 15% are singletons; the top ten hold over 20%. Sequenced: PBMCs or a T cell subset sorted from them (not recorded which). These receptors were collected from a young man who had mild COVID-19 (a few samples of this study predate the infection). Cell type and time point are not known. Each CDR3 is given with its conserved first and last residue. Fields, in order: V gene, clone size, J gene, CDR3 protein. For some rows the clone size is stated as once, few or many, or as a class when expanded; others skip it.

>TRBV20-1|few|TRBJ1-1
CSARGYRAMNTEAFF
>TRBV7-2|few|TRBJ1-1
CASSLRDREDFTEAFF
>TRBV5-1|few|TRBJ2-5
CASSFLPGQGEETQYF
>TRBV12-3/TRBV12-4|many|TRBJ2-7
CASSLGTSYYEQYF
>TRBV6-5|.|TRBJ2-5
CASSYGQHEYF
>TRBV10-3|.|TRBJ1-4
CATKTGGATNEKLFF
>TRBV7-9|once|TRBJ1-5
CASSLDSKNQPQHF
>TRBV29-1|few|TRBJ2-7
CSALRQGGEQYF
>TRBV4-1|few|TRBJ1-1
CASSQAGTLNTEAFF
>TRBV20-1|.|TRBJ2-1
CSCIAGGYNEQFF
>TRBV20-1|few|TRBJ2-2
CSARGGGTTGELFF
>TRBV5-5|.|TRBJ1-4
CASSRVGGLGDEKLFF
>TRBV11-2|.|TRBJ2-3
CASRPTSGNTDTQYF
>TRBV2|.|TRBJ2-2
CASTSAGELFF
>TRBV7-2|many|TRBJ1-2
CASSARDRGYGYTF
>TRBV4-1|.|TRBJ2-3
CASSQDLRQGTDTQYF
>TRBV20-1|few|TRBJ1-4
CSARDGATNEKLFF
>TRBV7-2|few|TRBJ1-1
CASSFGPLLEAFF
>TRBV7-9|.|TRBJ2-1
CASEADYNEQFF
>TRBV6-2/TRBV6-3|few|TRBJ2-3
CASSTAVAGEADTQYF
>TRBV7-8|few|TRBJ1-5
CASSPTWGINQPQHF
>TRBV5-5|many|TRBJ2-5
CASRNLLNQETQYF
>TRBV7-6|.|TRBJ1-1
CASSSGEGSEAFF
>TRBV6-6|few|TRBJ1-5
CASGTLGQGEQPQHF
>TRBV4-2|few|TRBJ2-3
CASSQGIRIEGRDTQYF
>TRBV12-3/TRBV12-4|.|TRBJ2-7
CASCLLSLAGSYEQYF
>TRBV6-5|many|TRBJ1-6
CASSPASYNSPLHF
>TRBV25-1|few|TRBJ2-1
CASRPGHGSYNEQFF
>TRBV15|.|TRBJ2-3
CATSRDPISGGGTDTQYF
>TRBV5-1|many|TRBJ2-1
CASSLDVGEQFF
>TRBV7-9|few|TRBJ2-1
CASSFPAGGADNEQFF
>TRBV7-7|.|TRBJ2-5
CASSSTGTPFFRGETQYF
>TRBV29-1|few|TRBJ2-1
CSVDPLTSGGAGEQFF
>TRBV5-1|few|TRBJ1-2
CASSSPGQGLYGYTF
>TRBV7-9|few|TRBJ1-4
CASSLLGQTNEKLFF
>TRBV6-5|.|TRBJ2-7
CASSYGTRLEQYF
>TRBV7-2|.|TRBJ1-2
CASPQGERYTF
>TRBV6-1|.|TRBJ2-7
CASAWGTGEHEQYF
>TRBV20-1|.|TRBJ2-5
CSATGTSGNQETQYF
>TRBV20-1|.|TRBJ1-1
CSASRTTGNTEAFF